The following is a T cell receptor (beta chain) sequence with its context. The CDR3 has 14 amino acids. With 0 bases removed from V and 6 bases from J, the gap between germline ends came to 12 bases. CDR1 is SGHDN and CDR2 is FVKESK in the germline V gene. Sequenced by immunoSEQ multiplex PCR; TCRdb stores in-frame clones only, minus some. The repertoire holds around 450,000 clones, with about 85% as singletons. This entry is derived from a study of blood T cell repertoires in COVID-19. Study-level information: In each case, the material was cDNA or gDNA derived from T cells, B-cell-depleted T cells, or PBMCs.

The sample consisted of PBMCs or T cells enriched from blood (not recorded which). V gene TRBV14 combines with J gene TRBJ2-7, with a weak D call TRBD1 (5 bases). The TCR comes from a woman between 18 and 29 years old with acute COVID-19. The CDR3 DNA is TGTGCCAGCAGCCAAGATCGCAGGGCACCCGAGCAGTACTTC. Protein: CASSQDRRAPEQYF.